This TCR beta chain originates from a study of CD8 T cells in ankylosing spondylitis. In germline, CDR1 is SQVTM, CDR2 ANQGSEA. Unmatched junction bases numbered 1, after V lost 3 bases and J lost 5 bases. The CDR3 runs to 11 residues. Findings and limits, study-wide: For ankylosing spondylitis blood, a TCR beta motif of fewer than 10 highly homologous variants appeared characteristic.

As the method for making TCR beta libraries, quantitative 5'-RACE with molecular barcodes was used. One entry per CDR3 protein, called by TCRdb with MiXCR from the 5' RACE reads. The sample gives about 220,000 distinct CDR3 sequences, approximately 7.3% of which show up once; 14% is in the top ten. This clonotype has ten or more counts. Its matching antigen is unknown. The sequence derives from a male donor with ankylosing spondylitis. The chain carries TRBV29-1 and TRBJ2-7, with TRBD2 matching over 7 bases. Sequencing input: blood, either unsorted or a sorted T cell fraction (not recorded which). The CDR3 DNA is TGCAGCGTTGATGGGGGGGACGAGCAGTACTTC. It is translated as CSVDGGDEQYF.